One and the same sample provided the 21 T cell receptor beta chains below, sequenced in a study of CD8 T cells in ankylosing spondylitis. TCRdb independently ran MiXCR on the 5' RACE reads; one entry per CDR3 protein. The data contain 210,000 or so distinct CDR3 sequences, around 25% of them seen just once; the ten biggest clones take up more than 6.5%. Sequencing input: blood, either unsorted or a sorted T cell fraction (not recorded which). The source is a male donor with ankylosing spondylitis or in good health (not recorded which).

This clonotype was observed at least ten times. V and J are TRBV29-1 and TRBJ1-5, with D perhaps TRBD1 (5 bases). The CDR3 extends over 14 amino acids. The V end was cut by 8 bases, the J end by 3 bases, with 17 bases between. Per germline, CDR1 SQVTM and CDR2 ANQGSEA. The CDR3 spells CSYTSGTFNQPQHF. For the CDR3, the DNA is TGCAGCTATACCTCAGGGACCTTCAATCAGCCCCAGCATTTT.

This clonotype occurred a few times. V gene TRBV28 combines with J gene TRBJ1-4; the match to TRBD1 covers 10 bases. Looked up from germline, CDR1 is MDHEN and CDR2 is SYDVKM. Unmatched junction bases numbered 6, after V lost 7 bases and J lost 7 bases. The length of the CDR3 is 14 residues. The chain's CDR3 is CASTSGQGTEKLFF. In DNA, the CDR3 is TGTGCCAGCACCTCGGGACAGGGGACTGAAAAACTGTTTTTT.

The V gene is TRBV20-1, the J gene TRBJ1-2; D uncertain. In germline, CDR1 is DFQATT, CDR2 SNEGSKA (reference sequence). There are 13 residues in the CDR3. With 0 bases removed from V and 5 bases from J, the gap between germline ends came to 10 bases. DNA of the CDR3: TGCAGTGCTAGAGATATGAGGGAGTATGGCTACACCTTC. Translating it yields CSARDMREYGYTF.

The chain is built from TRBV12-3 or TRBV12-4 and TRBJ1-1, with D unclear. V lost 6 bases to trimming and J lost 1 base, with 12 bases between them. The CDR3 runs to 14 residues. CDR3 coding DNA: TGTGCCAGCAGCCCTTGGGAGGGGAACACTGAAGCTTTCTTT. This sequence encodes CASSPWEGNTEAFF.

This clonotype was counted ten times or more. The J gene is TRBJ1-4, the V gene TRBV28; D perhaps matches TRBD1 (6 bases). Germline V CDR1 and CDR2: MDHEN, SYDVKM. With 4 bases removed from V and 7 bases from J, the gap between germline ends came to 19 bases. CDR3 length: 16 amino acids. CDR3 residues: CASSSLQGLPSEKLFF. DNA for the CDR3: TGTGCCAGCAGTTCTCTACAGGGCCTCCCTTCTGAAAAACTGTTTTTT.

The chain uses TRBV20-1 and TRBJ2-3; D is undetermined. The V end lost 1 base, the J end lost 1 base, and 15 bases lay between the germline ends. Germline CDR1 DFQATT, CDR2 SNEGSKA (reference sequence). The CDR3 is made up of 16 amino acids. This CDR3 reads CSARGWAGGGTDTQYF. For the CDR3, the DNA is TGCAGTGCTAGAGGGTGGGCAGGCGGAGGCACAGATACGCAGTATTTT.

This clonotype was found a few times. J is TRBJ2-1 and V is TRBV29-1; 8 nucleotides agree with TRBD1. V shed 6 bases, J shed 12 bases, and the junction held 16 bases outside the gene matches. The germline CDR1 and CDR2 sequences are SQVTM and ANQGSEA. CDR3 length: 14 amino acids. CDR3 nucleotide sequence: TGCAGCGTCGAAAAGGGGGACAGGCGCCTTGGGCAGTTCTTC. It is translated as CSVEKGDRRLGQFF.

This chain uses TRBV6-5 with TRBJ1-1, with 7 bases that match TRBD1. CDR1 and CDR2 from the germline V gene are MNHEY and SVGAGI. The CDR3 length is 14 residues. Trimming at V came to 4 bases and at J to 4 bases, leaving 6 bases not matched to a gene. CDR3 sequence (DNA): TGTGCCAGCAGTTCCTCGACAGGGCGCACTGAAGCTTTCTTT. It codes for CASSSSTGRTEAFF.

This clonotype was counted many times. The genes are TRBV4-2 and TRBJ2-7; D is unclear. Germline-derived CDR1 and CDR2 are LGHNA and YNFKEQ. This CDR3 is built from 14 residues. V gave up 1 base and J gave up 2 bases, with 9 bases separating them. The CDR3 DNA is TGTGCCAGCAGCCAAGGGGGTCCGGCCTACGAGCAGTACTTC. Translation: CASSQGGPAYEQYF.

The rearrangement links TRBV29-1 to TRBJ2-7; TRBD1 aligns across 8 bases. The CDR3 is 13 residues long. The junction had 3 bases not matched to a gene; V was cut back by 3 bases and J by 2 bases. Germline loops: CDR1 SQVTM, CDR2 ANQGSEA. The CDR3 DNA is TGCAGCGTTGACAGACAGGGGACCTACGAGCAGTACTTC. Encoded protein: CSVDRQGTYEQYF.

This clonotype was seen a few times. The rearrangement joins TRBV6-5 to TRBJ2-7, with D possibly being TRBD1 (5 bases). This CDR3 is built from 15 residues. Looked up from germline, CDR1 is MNHEY and CDR2 is SVGAGI. Trimming shortened V by 4 bases and J by 0 bases, and 13 bases separated the two germline ends. The CDR3 region has the DNA TGTGCCAGCAGTTCCCCGACAGTAAACTCCTACGAGCAGTACTTC. Translation: CASSSPTVNSYEQYF.

This clonotype was picked up a small number of times. The chain carries TRBV10-3 and TRBJ1-4; D is ambiguous. Germline V gene sequence: CDR1 ENHRY, CDR2 SYGVKD. This CDR3 contains 13 residues. V was shortened by 11 bases and J by 0 bases, with 10 bases between the two germline ends. DNA for the CDR3: TGTGCCTCCGGCCCCGCAACTAATGAAAAACTGTTTTTT. Its protein is CASGPATNEKLFF.

This clonotype was recorded at least ten times. The gene calls are TRBV10-3 and TRBJ1-3; D gene ambiguous. The CDR3 totals 12 residues. Trimming cost V 4 bases and J 2 bases, with 3 bases left between them. From germline, CDR1 is ENHRY and CDR2 SYGVKD. CDR3: CAISGPGNTIYF. CDR3 DNA sequence: TGTGCCATCAGTGGGCCTGGAAACACCATATATTTT.

This clonotype has at least ten counts. This chain connects TRBV7-8 to TRBJ2-7, with TRBD2 matching over 7 bases. The germline gives CDR1 SGHVS, CDR2 FQNEAQ. V was clipped by 2 bases and J by 3 bases; unmatched bases: 7. The CDR3 runs to 15 residues. The CDR3 DNA reads TGTGCCAGCAGCTTACCCCGGGACTACAACTACGAGCAGTACTTC. It specifies CASSLPRDYNYEQYF. The entire variable domain, with the rest obtained from reference TRBV7-8 and TRBJ2-7, is as follows: GAGVSQSPRYKVAKRGQDVALRCDPISGHVSLFWYQQALGQGPEFLTYFQNEAQLDKSGLPSDRFFAERPEGSVSTLKIQRTQQEDSAVYLCASSLPRDYNYEQYFGPGTRLTVT.

This clonotype was counted ten times or more. The gene calls are TRBV27 and TRBJ2-7; 8 bases align to TRBD2. With 5 bases clipped from V and 0 bases from J, the junction kept 3 bases outside the gene matches. CDR1 MNHEY and CDR2 SMNVEV come from the germline V gene (reference sequence). The CDR3 has 14 residues. DNA of the CDR3: TGTGCCAGCAGTATGACTAGCGCCTCCTACGAGCAGTACTTC. Protein: CASSMTSASYEQYF.

In its sample, this clonotype was seen many times. The J gene is TRBJ1-1, the V gene TRBV12-3 or TRBV12-4; TRBD1 matches 10 bases. The CDR3 loop spans 16 amino acids. With 3 bases clipped from V and 4 bases from J, the junction kept 8 bases outside the gene matches. The CDR3 bases are TGTGCCAGCAGTTTTTGGACAGGGGGTTCGGGCACTGAAGCTTTCTTT. Translated: CASSFWTGGSGTEAFF.

Ten or more counts support this clonotype. The CDR3 DNA reads TGCAGCGTAGACCGAGGAACGAACACTGAAGCTTTCTTT. Protein: CSVDRGTNTEAFF. The chain joins TRBV29-1 to TRBJ1-1; D gene unclear. The germline V gene has CDR1 SQVTM and CDR2 ANQGSEA. Trimming took off 6 bases at V and 1 base at J, with 12 bases between the two ends. This CDR3 comprises 13 residues.

The V call is TRBV20-1, the J call TRBJ1-5, with 7 nucleotides matching TRBD1. Losses at the gene ends were 3 bases for V and 3 bases for J; bases not matched to a gene: 5. CDR3 length: 14 residues. Germline-derived CDR1 and CDR2 are DFQATT and SNEGSKA (reference sequence). CDR3 in DNA: TGCAGTGCTAGTTCCGGGACAGACAATCAGCCCCAGCATTTT. As protein: CSASSGTDNQPQHF.

The rearrangement joins TRBV5-4 to TRBJ2-1; TRBD2 agrees at 8 bases. Germline V gene lookup returns CDR1 SGHNT and CDR2 YYREEE (reference sequence). The CDR3 runs to 15 residues. V lost 0 bases, J lost 2 bases, and 1 base stayed unmatched. For the CDR3, the DNA is TGTGCCAGCAGCTTGGAACTAGCGGCCTACAATGAGCAGTTCTTC. Protein: CASSLELAAYNEQFF. The variable domain in full, with the rest retrieved from reference TRBV5-4 and TRBJ2-1, is ETGVTQSPTHLIKTRGQQVTLRCSSQSGHNTVSWYQQALGQGPQFIFQYYREEENGRGNFPPRFSGLQFPNYSSELNVNALELDDSALYLCASSLELAAYNEQFFGPGTRLTVL.

This clonotype came up a few times. This chain joins TRBV10-3 and TRBJ2-7; the D is unclear. CDR1 and CDR2 (germline): ENHRY, SYGVKD. The V and J ends lost 0 bases and 5 bases respectively, with 11 bases between them. CDR3 size: 14 residues. The CDR3 loop reads CAISESTRVDEQYF. The CDR3 nucleotides are TGTGCCATCAGTGAGTCGACTCGGGTTGACGAGCAGTACTTC.

J is TRBJ2-5 and V is TRBV20-1; D gene unclear. The V end lost 3 bases, the J end lost 1 base, and 15 bases lay between the germline ends. The V gene's germline CDR1 is DFQATT and CDR2 SNEGSKA (reference sequence). The CDR3 totals 15 residues. CDR3 sequence: CSASPLVGSQETQYF. Here the CDR3 DNA reads TGCAGTGCTAGCCCCCTCGTCGGCAGCCAAGAGACCCAGTACTTC.